Below are 10 T cell receptor beta chains sequenced from a single sample in a study of T-cell reconstitution after alpha-beta-depleted transplantation in children. Unique molecular identifiers were incorporated when the TCRbeta library was constructed. TCRdb itself ran the PCR reads through MiXCR, one entry per CDR3 protein. The sample consists of fewer than 250,000 distinct CDR3 sequences, around 7.5% of them appearing once. The sample here was PBMCs, mostly from graft donor cells, taken 180 days after TCRalphabeta/CD19-depleted stem cell transplant. All receptors come from a male patient under 18 who had a stem cell transplant for acute lymphoblastic leukemia, so the T cells may come from the graft donor.

This clonotype was recorded many times. This chain links TRBV9 with TRBJ2-1; 8 nucleotides match TRBD1. J lost 3 bases, V lost 7 bases, and 9 bases had no gene match. The CDR3 extends over 15 amino acids. Germline CDR1 SGDLS, CDR2 YYNGEE. For the CDR3, the DNA is TGTGCCAGCGGGGACCGGGACAGGCACTACAATGAGCAGTTCTTC. Protein: CASGDRDRHYNEQFF.

Many counts were recorded for this clonotype. The gene calls are TRBV15 and TRBJ2-1; 9 bases agree with TRBD2. CDR1 LNHNV and CDR2 YYDKDF come from the germline V gene (reference sequence). The CDR3 extends over 13 amino acids. V lost 5 bases and J lost 7; bases outside the gene matches: 3. The CDR3 reads CATSPAGGNEQFF. Written as DNA, the CDR3 is TGTGCCACCAGCCCAGCGGGAGGAAATGAGCAGTTCTTC.

As concerns this clonotype: A much larger clone sits a single nucleotide away, making a read error possible. This chain connects TRBV3-1 to TRBJ1-1; D may be TRBD1 (6 bases). The V gene's germline CDR1 is LGHDT and CDR2 YNNKEL (reference sequence). The CDR3 is made up of 15 amino acids. CDR3 sequence (DNA): TGTGCCAGCAGCCGCACCAGGGGAAGGAACGCTGAAGATTTCTTT. This sequence encodes CASSRTRGRNAEDFF.

The chain combines TRBV20-1 with TRBJ1-1; 7 bases are shared with TRBD1. The CDR3 has 14 amino acids. Germline V CDR1 and CDR2: DFQATT, SNEGSKA (reference sequence). The V gene end was trimmed by 4 bases and the J gene end by 2 bases; junction bases not matched to a gene: 7. The CDR3 loop is CSATEGQLNTEAFF. The CDR3 nucleotides are TGCAGTGCTACCGAGGGACAGCTAAACACTGAAGCTTTCTTT.

This clonotype was seen at least ten times. The chain employs TRBV4-2 and TRBJ2-2, with 9 bases identical to TRBD2. This CDR3 spans 19 amino acids. V lost 0 bases to trimming and J lost 6 bases; unmatched junction nucleotides: 14. Germline CDR1 reads LGHNA; CDR2 reads YNFKEQ. This CDR3 reads CASSQDPVGGGAYAGELFF. As DNA, the CDR3 is TGTGCCAGCAGCCAAGATCCGGTCGGCGGGGGGGCCTATGCCGGGGAGCTGTTTTTT.

This clonotype showed up many times. The chain joins TRBV5-1 to TRBJ2-3, with D unclear. The CDR3 runs 14 residues. Per the germline V gene, CDR1 is SGHRS and CDR2 is YFSETQ. V was pared by 0 bases and J by 2 bases, with 7 bases between. The CDR3 DNA sequence: TGCGCCAGCAGCTTGGGTTCCCCCACAGATACGCAGTATTTT. It specifies CASSLGSPTDTQYF.

The chain employs TRBV21-1 and TRBJ2-5. TRBV21-1 is a known pseudogene. This CDR3 is built from 17 residues. The DNA of the CDR3 is TGTGCCAGCAGCAAAGCGTGTATGCCCAACGAGGAAGAGACCCAGTACTTC. It translates to CASSKACMPNEEETQYF.

This clonotype was detected many times. This could be a read error, since a much larger clone is one nucleotide away. The rearrangement joins TRBV7-3 to TRBJ2-1; TRBD2 aligns across 7 bases. The CDR3 runs 15 residues. Germline V gene data show CDR1 as SGHTA and CDR2 as FQGTGA. DNA for the CDR3: TGTGCCAGCAGCTGGGGAGGGGAACAATACAATGAGCATTTCTTC. The encoded protein is CASSWGGEQYNEHFF.

This clonotype has ten or more counts. The chain has TRBV12-3 or TRBV12-4 and TRBJ2-3; D may be TRBD2 (6 bases). V was shortened by 3 bases and J by 2 bases, with 18 bases between the two germline ends. The CDR3 sequence is 17 residues long. The CDR3 sequence is CASSLRWEEVPTDTQYF. CDR3 nucleotides: TGTGCCAGCAGTTTGCGGTGGGAGGAAGTACCCACAGATACGCAGTATTTT.

This clonotype was recorded at least ten times. The rearrangement joins TRBV12-5 to TRBJ1-5, with 8 nucleotides matching TRBD1. The V segment lost 0 bases and the J segment 5 bases; nucleotides outside the gene matches: 15. Germline V CDR1 and CDR2: LGHNT, FRNRAP. The CDR3 has 19 amino acids. CDR3 DNA sequence: TGTGCTAGTGGTTTGGTACAAGTTGTGGACAGGGTGAAAGATCAGCCCCAGCATTTT. It codes for CASGLVQVVDRVKDQPQHF. Using reference TRBV12-5 and TRBJ1-5 for the parts outside the CDR3, the full variable domain is DARVTQTPRHKVTEMGQEVTMRCQPILGHNTVFWYRQTMMQGLELLAYFRNRAPLDDSGMPKDRFSAEMPDATLATLKIQPSEPRDSAVYFCASGLVQVVDRVKDQPQHFGDGTRLSIL.